The T cell receptor (beta chain) described here comes from a study of T cell repertoires in cytomegalovirus infection. Across the study: In public TCR beta signatures, there were indications of both CMV infection and matching HLA type.

Turning to this clonotype: No antigen is known for it.

TCRdb re-analysed the reads in MiXCR, keeping a single row per CDR3 protein. The table shows 100,000 or so distinct CDR3 sequences, with less than 25% occurring only once. Broader study findings: Dominating the ex vivo response were TCR beta clonotypes that were CMV-specific and HLA-C-restricted.

Source material: CD8+ T cells from PBMCs. This receptor was identified in a human donor in good health (CMV status not recorded). Some clones in this sample may be carry-over from other donors' samples.

CDR3 coding DNA: TGCGCCAGCAGCCAAGGACTAGCGGGAACGAATGAGCAGTTCTTC. Translated: CASSQGLAGTNEQFF. The chain links TRBV4-3 to TRBJ2-1; 11 nucleotides align to TRBD2. This CDR3 is built from 15 residues. Germline assignment: CDR1 LGHNA and CDR2 YSLEER. Unmatched junction bases numbered 3, after V lost 1 base and J lost 7 bases.